These 27 T cell receptor beta chains were sequenced from one sample in a study of blood T cell repertoires in COVID-19. Here immunoSEQ multiplex PCR was the method, and the copy in TCRdb shows in-frame clones only, minus some. The sample shows about 68,000 clones, over 75% of them seen only once. Sequencing was carried out using peripheral blood. The receptors come from a human donor in a cohort sampled during active COVID-19.

This chain joins TRBV4-1 and TRBJ2-2, with D perhaps TRBD1 (6 bases). The CDR3 has 15 amino acids. The germline V gene encodes CDR1 MGHRA and CDR2 YSYEKL. Trimming left V 4 bases short and J 5 bases short, with 14 bases between. CDR3: CASSPDRSGTGELFF. The CDR3 DNA reads TGCGCCAGCAGCCCCGACAGGTCGGGGACCGGGGAGCTGTTTTTT.

The chain uses TRBV7-2 and TRBJ2-7; 13 bases agree with TRBD2. There are 17 residues in the CDR3. With 3 bases clipped from V and 4 bases from J, the junction kept 9 bases outside the gene matches. In germline, CDR1 is SGHTA, CDR2 FQGNSA. The chain's CDR3 is CASSLPPLAGGLYEQYF. The CDR3 coding sequence is TGTGCCAGCAGCTTGCCGCCACTAGCGGGGGGGCTTTACGAGCAGTACTTC.

Note on this clone: This same CDR3 is encoded by further DNA sequences in the sample. The chain is built from TRBV5-1 and TRBJ2-5; the D is unclear. Looked up from germline, CDR1 is SGHRS and CDR2 is YFSETQ. Trimming removed 0 bases from V and 1 base from J, with 7 bases in between. The CDR3 loop spans 14 amino acids. CDR3 loop: CASSLGGPQETQYF. DNA of the CDR3: TGCGCCAGCAGCTTGGGAGGCCCCCAAGAGACCCAGTACTTC. Looking up the rest from reference TRBV5-1 and TRBJ2-5 gives the full variable domain: KAGVTQTPRYLIKTRGQQVTLSCSPISGHRSVSWYQQTPGQGLQFLFEYFSETQRNKGNFPGRFSGRQFSNSRSEMNVSTLELGDSALYLCASSLGGPQETQYFGPGTRLLVL.

The V and J genes are TRBV5-1 and TRBJ1-5; 8 bases match TRBD1. V was clipped by 0 bases and J by 6 bases; unmatched bases: 2. The V gene's germline CDR1 is SGHRS and CDR2 YFSETQ. CDR3 size: 14 residues. The CDR3 DNA sequence: TGCGCCAGCAGCTTGGACAGGGGGGGTCAGCCCCAGCATTTT. Its translation is CASSLDRGGQPQHF.

V and J are TRBV29-1 and TRBJ1-1; the match to TRBD1 covers 9 bases. Trimming removed 5 bases from V and 4 bases from J; junction bases left unmatched: 5. Germline values: CDR1 SQVTM, CDR2 ANQGSEA. The CDR3 has 13 residues. The CDR3 reads CSVRGQGVTEAFF. The CDR3 DNA reads TGCAGCGTTCGGGGACAGGGAGTCACTGAAGCTTTCTTT.

The CDR3 DNA reads as TGCGCCAGCAGTCAGCTCGGACTAGCGGGGGATAACTACGAGCAGTACTTC. Translation: CASSQLGLAGDNYEQYF. J is TRBJ2-7 and V is TRBV23-1; TRBD2 matches 13 bases. TRBV23-1 is an open reading frame whose function is uncertain. This CDR3 contains 17 residues. Unmatched junction bases numbered 8, after V lost 3 bases and J lost 3 bases.

This chain connects TRBV27 to TRBJ1-1; D gene ambiguous. Trimming took 5 bases from V and 5 from J, leaving 15 bases between them. The CDR3 contains 14 residues. The germline gives CDR1 MNHEY, CDR2 SMNVEV (reference sequence). In DNA form, the CDR3 reads TGTGCCAGCAGTCCCGGGTCCCATGCGACTGAAGCTTTCTTT. Amino acid sequence: CASSPGSHATEAFF.

In this sample, this clone turned up once. CDR3 sequence: CASSLGGVRYEQYF. CDR3 nucleotides: TGTGCCAGCAGCTTGGGCGGGGTTCGATACGAGCAGTACTTC. The chain combines TRBV5-6 with TRBJ2-7; the D gene is possibly TRBD2 (6 bases). The ends were cut back, 0 bases at V and 4 bases at J, with 11 bases in the middle. Germline lookup yields CDR1 SGHDT and CDR2 YYEEEE. There are 14 residues in the CDR3.

The V call is TRBV7-8, the J call TRBJ2-1; 11 nucleotides align to TRBD1. The CDR3 loop spans 14 amino acids. The germline V gene has CDR1 SGHVS and CDR2 FQNEAQ. Unmatched junction bases numbered 4, after V lost 5 bases and J lost 7 bases. This CDR3 reads CASSVRDRGNEQFF. Written as DNA, the CDR3 is TGTGCCAGCAGCGTCCGGGACAGGGGGAATGAGCAGTTCTTC.

This chain connects TRBV21-1 to TRBJ1-5; TRBD1, the table's D call, was not compared with the DNA. TRBV21-1 is assigned pseudogene status. This CDR3 has 15 amino acids. The CDR3 nucleotides read TGTGCCAGCACCCTAGACAGGGCGGGCAATCAGCCCCAGCATTTT. Translation gives CASTLDRAGNQPQHF.

The genes are TRBV7-9 and TRBJ2-5, with TRBD2 matching over 10 bases. Germline assignment: CDR1 SEHNR and CDR2 FQNEAQ (reference sequence). The CDR3 runs 17 residues. After removal of 4 bases from V and 2 bases from J, the junction contained 10 bases not matched to a gene. The CDR3, as DNA: TGTGCCAGCAGCTCCCTGGGTAGCGGGAGGTCGCAAGAGACCCAGTACTTC. Translated, it gives CASSSLGSGRSQETQYF.

The chain has TRBV5-1 and TRBJ1-4; TRBD1 might be the D (6 bases). The germline CDR1 and CDR2 sequences are SGHRS and YFSETQ. Between the trimmed V and J ends, which lost 4 bases and 1 base, there was a span of 14 bases. CDR3 length equals 16 residues. Written as DNA, the CDR3 is TGCGCCAGCAGCCTCAGGGGCATGGTAACTAATGAAAAACTGTTTTTT. As protein: CASSLRGMVTNEKLFF.

This clone was seen more than once but under ten times. V is TRBV10-2 and J is TRBJ1-5, with TRBD1 matching over 9 bases. This CDR3 spans 13 amino acids. Trimming took 7 bases from V and 7 from J; bases not matched to a gene: 5. The germline gives CDR1 WSHSY, CDR2 SAAADI. For the CDR3, the DNA is TGCGCCAGCACCGTGGACAGGGGCCAGCCCCAGCATTTT. Amino acids: CASTVDRGQPQHF.

The J gene is TRBJ2-7, the V gene TRBV13; possibly TRBD1 for D (6 bases). The CDR3 is 14 amino acids. V lost 6 bases, J lost 4 bases, and 16 bases lay in between. The germline V gene has CDR1 PRHDT and CDR2 FYEKMQ (reference sequence). The DNA for the CDR3 is TGTGCCAGCAGTCAAACCGGGACAAATTACGAGCAGTACTTC. Its protein is CASSQTGTNYEQYF.

V and J are TRBV5-1 and TRBJ1-2; D uncertain. The germline gives CDR1 SGHRS, CDR2 YFSETQ. V lost 0 bases to trimming and J lost 1 base, with 10 bases between them. The CDR3 extends over 15 amino acids. CDR3 sequence: CASSLGVGGNYGYTF. In nucleotides, the CDR3 is TGCGCCAGCAGCTTGGGGGTCGGAGGTAACTATGGCTACACCTTC.

The V gene is TRBV6-2 or TRBV6-3, the J gene TRBJ1-1; D might be TRBD1 (6 bases). The germline gives CDR1 MNHEY, CDR2 SVGEGT. Deletions cut 3 bases from V and 0 bases from J, with 8 bases between. The CDR3 is 14 amino acids. The CDR3 protein is CASSYQGMNTEAFF. In DNA, the CDR3 is TGTGCCAGCAGTTATCAGGGGATGAACACTGAAGCTTTCTTT.

The rearrangement links TRBV2 to TRBJ2-5; TRBD2 agrees at 12 bases. J gave up 4 bases and V 6 bases, and 9 bases lay outside the gene matches. The CDR3 is 16 amino acids. Germline values: CDR1 SNHLY, CDR2 FYNNEI. The CDR3 region is CASSQGASGGAETQYF. CDR3 nucleotide sequence: TGTGCCAGCAGCCAAGGGGCTAGCGGGGGGGCAGAGACCCAGTACTTC.

The J gene is TRBJ1-2, the V gene TRBV7-2; D not resolved. This CDR3 comprises 14 residues. V gave up 5 bases and J gave up 3 bases, with 13 bases separating them. From germline, CDR1 is SGHTA and CDR2 FQGNSA. CDR3 nucleotides: TGTGCCAGCAGCGCACTCGAGGGATACTATGGCTACACCTTC. The encoded protein is CASSALEGYYGYTF.

V is TRBV7-3 and J is TRBJ2-6; maybe TRBD2 (5 bases). Germline V gene data show CDR1 as SGHTA and CDR2 as FQGTGA. V lost 2 bases and J lost 2, with 7 bases in between. This CDR3 is built from 15 residues. As DNA, the CDR3 is TGTGCCAGCAGCTTACAGACTACTGGGGCCAACGTCCTGACTTTC. Its protein is CASSLQTTGANVLTF.

The chain is built from TRBV5-1 and TRBJ2-7, with D maybe TRBD1 (6 bases). Germline V lookup: CDR1 SGHRS, CDR2 YFSETQ. The CDR3 is 13 amino acids. V lost 1 base, J lost 4 bases, and 9 bases lay in between. The CDR3 region is CASSLSQGYEQYF. The CDR3 region has the DNA TGCGCCAGCAGCTTGTCGCAGGGGTACGAGCAGTACTTC. The full variable domain, with the rest looked up from reference TRBV5-1 and TRBJ2-7, is KAGVTQTPRYLIKTRGQQVTLSCSPISGHRSVSWYQQTPGQGLQFLFEYFSETQRNKGNFPGRFSGRQFSNSRSEMNVSTLELGDSALYLCASSLSQGYEQYFGPGTRLTVT.

This clone was seen only once. The J gene is TRBJ1-1, the V gene TRBV30, with D possibly TRBD1 on 5 matching bases. CDR1 is GTSNPN, CDR2 SVGIG, per germline (reference sequence). The CDR3 spans 13 residues. Trimming left V 0 bases short and J 5 bases short, with 10 bases between. CDR3 residues: CAWSVRGDTEAFF. DNA for the CDR3: TGTGCCTGGAGTGTACGGGGGGATACTGAAGCTTTCTTT.

This chain uses TRBV5-8 with TRBJ1-1, with a possible D match to TRBD1 (5 bases). The germline gives CDR1 SGHTS, CDR2 YDEGEE. V lost 0 bases and J lost 6, with 9 bases in between. CDR3 length: 13 residues. CDR3 bases: TGTGCCAGCAGCTTGGAGTTAGGGGCTGAAGCTTTCTTT. It codes for CASSLELGAEAFF.

This clone is a singleton in its sample. CDR3 coding DNA: TGTGCCAGCAGACCAATAGCGGGGGTGAGGATGTACAATGAGCAGTTCTTC. Its protein is CASRPIAGVRMYNEQFF. The chain links TRBV27 to TRBJ2-1, with TRBD2 identical over 9 bases. Germline V gene lookup returns CDR1 MNHEY and CDR2 SMNVEV (reference sequence). V lost 6 bases, J lost 4 bases, and 13 bases stayed unmatched. This CDR3 region has 17 residues.

This clone came up a few times. The chain employs TRBV10-3 and TRBJ1-1; 9 nucleotides agree with TRBD1. After removal of 3 bases from V and 5 bases from J, the junction contained 10 bases not matched to a gene. Per germline, CDR1 ENHRY and CDR2 SYGVKD. The CDR3 runs 16 residues. The CDR3 protein is CAISDPAGTGKTEAFF. The CDR3 region has the DNA TGTGCCATCAGTGATCCCGCCGGGACAGGGAAAACTGAAGCTTTCTTT.

The chain is built from TRBV7-8 and TRBJ2-7, with TRBD2 as a possible D gene (7 bases). The ends were cut back, 7 bases at V and 1 base at J, with 14 bases in the middle. Per the germline V gene, CDR1 is SGHVS and CDR2 is FQNEAQ. CDR3 length: 14 residues. The CDR3 region is CASTIRGASYEQYF. In nucleotides, the CDR3 is TGTGCCAGCACCATTCGGGGGGCATCCTACGAGCAGTACTTC. The full variable domain, in which reference TRBV7-8 and TRBJ2-7 provide the parts outside the CDR3, is GAGVSQSPRYKVAKRGQDVALRCDPISGHVSLFWYQQALGQGPEFLTYFQNEAQLDKSGLPSDRFFAERPEGSVSTLKIQRTQQEDSAVYLCASTIRGASYEQYFGPGTRLTVT.

The V gene is TRBV5-1, the J gene TRBJ2-3, with a possible D match to TRBD2 (5 bases). The V gene lost 2 bases and the J gene lost 3 bases, with 16 bases spanning the gap. This CDR3 region has 16 residues. From germline, CDR1 is SGHRS and CDR2 YFSETQ. The CDR3 coding sequence is TGCGCCAGCAGCTTTTTTAGGACTGCGAGGACAGATACGCAGTATTTT. Amino acids: CASSFFRTARTDTQYF.

The CDR3 DNA is TGTGCCAGCAGCAAACGGGACACCCCGCCCACTGAAGCTTTCTTT. It is translated as CASSKRDTPPTEAFF. The rearrangement links TRBV14 to TRBJ1-1; D might be TRBD1 (6 bases). The V gene lost 5 bases and the J gene lost 4 bases, with 17 bases spanning the gap. CDR1 and CDR2 (germline): SGHDN, FVKESK. The CDR3 has 15 residues.